This T cell receptor beta chain came from a study of T-cell memory formation after mild COVID-19. Germline-derived CDR1 and CDR2 are SGHTA and FQGNSA. The CDR3 extends over 15 amino acids. Trimming shortened V by 1 base and J by 7 bases, and 14 bases separated the two germline ends. One entry per CDR3 protein results from TCRdb running MiXCR on the 5' RACE reads. The top ten clones hold about a fifth of a sample with roughly 400,000 distinct CDR3 sequences, under 20% of them seen once. This clonotype was recorded a few times. Sequences were obtained from PBMCs or a T cell subset sorted from them (not recorded which). The chain joins TRBV7-2 to TRBJ2-1; D not certain. This TCR was sampled from a man between 18 and 35 years old who had mild COVID-19 (a few samples of this study predate the infection). Cell type and time point are not known. CDR3: CASSLVIQAGNEQFF. The DNA of the CDR3 is TGTGCCAGCAGCTTAGTTATTCAGGCAGGTAATGAGCAGTTCTTC.